The source of this TCR beta chain is a study of T-cell reconstitution after alpha-beta-depleted transplantation in children. Per germline, CDR1 SGHTA and CDR2 FQGNSA. CDR3 length equals 17 residues. The V gene lost 3 bases and the J gene lost 1 base, with 18 bases spanning the gap. Unique molecular identifiers were used to barcode this TCRbeta library. TCRdb processed the PCR reads anew with MiXCR; each CDR3 protein has one entry. This sample yields about 980,000 distinct CDR3 sequences, of which 25% to 35% are seen a single time; roughly 31% belongs to the top ten. The origin of this receptor is a boy under two years old who had a stem cell transplant for SCID, so the T cells may come from the graft donor. The specimen comprised PBMCs, mostly from graft donor cells, sampled 360 days after TCRalphabeta/CD19-depleted stem cell transplant. The gene calls are TRBV7-2 and TRBJ1-1; D not resolved. CDR3 bases: TGTGCCAGCAGCTTCGACCAAATAGGCCGGGGGAACACTGAAGCTTTCTTT. Translated, it gives CASSFDQIGRGNTEAFF.